These 26 T cell receptor beta chains originate from one sample sequenced in a study of blood T cell repertoires in COVID-19. The assay was immunoSEQ multiplex PCR, and TCRdb's table has in-frame clones only and misses some. The sample yields about 160,000 clones, 60% to 85% seen once. Sequencing was done on a sample of peripheral blood. The source is a man aged 65 to 85 with acute or convalescent COVID-19.

This clone was seen just once. This sequence joins TRBV6-5 and TRBJ2-2; D ambiguous. V was pared by 5 bases and J by 5 bases, with 6 bases between. This CDR3 region has 12 residues. Germline V gene data show CDR1 as MNHEY and CDR2 as SVGAGI. The CDR3 spells CASSPITGELFF. The CDR3 nucleotides are TGTGCCAGCAGTCCCATTACCGGGGAGCTGTTTTTT.

This clone came up once. The J gene is TRBJ2-5, the V gene TRBV14; D is undetermined. CDR1 and CDR2 from the germline V gene are SGHDN and FVKESK. There are 12 residues in the CDR3. V was shortened by 2 bases and J by 5 bases, with 6 bases between the two germline ends. The CDR3 loop reads CASSQPRETQYF. The DNA for the CDR3 is TGTGCCAGCAGCCAACCGCGGGAGACCCAGTACTTC.

The chain is built from TRBV28 and TRBJ1-2; D is possibly TRBD1 (6 bases). CDR1 and CDR2 (germline): MDHEN, SYDVKM. The CDR3 contains 17 residues. V shed 3 bases and J shed 3 bases, with 20 bases lying between them. CDR3 nucleotide sequence: TGTGCCAGCAGTTTTAGCACAGGGCCTCATTCTGACTATGGCTACACCTTC. It yields the protein CASSFSTGPHSDYGYTF.

The gene calls are TRBV13 and TRBJ1-3, with D maybe TRBD1 (5 bases). The CDR3 runs to 15 residues. CDR1 is PRHDT and CDR2 is FYEKMQ in the germline V gene (reference sequence). V lost 2 bases to trimming and J lost 0 bases, with 8 bases between them. In DNA form, the CDR3 reads TGTGCCAGCAGCTTATTGGGGGGCTCTGGAAACACCATATATTTT. It translates to CASSLLGGSGNTIYF.

This clone has a count of ten or more. This sequence joins TRBV11-1 and TRBJ2-7; no clear D gene. CDR1 is SGHAT and CDR2 is FQDESV in the germline V gene (reference sequence). Between the trimmed V and J ends, which lost 5 bases and 6 bases, there was a span of 14 bases. The CDR3 spans 13 residues. The CDR3 region is CASSPSRGGEQYF. Written as DNA, the CDR3 is TGTGCCAGCAGCCCTAGTCGAGGTGGCGAGCAGTACTTC.

This clone was detected a few times. This chain connects TRBV4-3 to TRBJ2-1; TRBD2 aligns across 14 bases. Germline CDR1 is LGHNA and CDR2 is YSLEER. CDR3 length: 15 residues. V was pared by 4 bases and J by 4 bases, with 0 bases of the junction left unmatched. CDR3 protein: CASSRTSGRYNEQFF. The CDR3 DNA reads TGCGCCAGCAGCCGGACTAGCGGGAGGTACAATGAGCAGTTCTTC.

The chain joins TRBV10-3 to TRBJ2-2; 7 bases fit TRBD1. Germline-derived CDR1 and CDR2 are ENHRY and SYGVKD. The V and J ends lost 7 bases and 0 bases, in that order; junction bases with no gene match: 11. This CDR3 contains 17 residues. The chain's CDR3 is CAINRDRVEPNTGELFF. In DNA, the CDR3 is TGTGCCATCAACCGAGACAGGGTAGAACCGAACACCGGGGAGCTGTTTTTT.

This chain links TRBV7-9 with TRBJ1-4; the D gene is possibly TRBD1 (6 bases). CDR1 SEHNR and CDR2 FQNEAQ come from the germline V gene (reference sequence). Trimming stripped 1 base from V and 3 bases from J, with 18 bases between. There are 18 residues in the CDR3. The CDR3 bases are TGTGCCAGCAGCTTAGTTCGGCAGGGGTTCCCGTCTAATGAAAAACTGTTTTTT. This codes for CASSLVRQGFPSNEKLFF.

The rearrangement links TRBV5-1 to TRBJ2-7, with D maybe TRBD1 (7 bases). The germline gives CDR1 SGHRS, CDR2 YFSETQ. Trimming removed 1 base from V and 0 bases from J, with 11 bases in between. CDR3 length: 15 amino acids. The CDR3 spells CASSLQGGLSYEQYF. CDR3 nucleotides: TGCGCCAGCAGCTTGCAGGGGGGACTCTCCTACGAGCAGTACTTC.

V usage is TRBV4-1 and J usage is TRBJ2-7, with D maybe TRBD1 (6 bases). The CDR3 is 16 residues long. The germline CDR1 and CDR2 sequences are MGHRA and YSYEKL. V was shortened by 0 bases and J by 6 bases, with 18 bases between the two germline ends. CDR3 sequence (DNA): TGCGCCAGCAGCCAAGATCGGGCAGGGGAGATTGGCGAGCAGTACTTC. It codes for CASSQDRAGEIGEQYF.

The CDR3 DNA follows: TGTGCCAGCAGCTCGGACTGGCAAGAGACCCAGTACTTC. Amino acids: CASSSDWQETQYF. This chain uses TRBV11-2 with TRBJ2-5, with a weak D call TRBD2 (5 bases). V was clipped by 4 bases and J by 2 bases, with 8 bases between them. From germline, CDR1 is SGHAT and CDR2 FQNNGV. The CDR3 has 13 residues.

The chain uses TRBV19 and TRBJ2-3; D might be TRBD2 (6 bases). The CDR3 runs to 14 residues. Germline CDR1 reads LNHDA; CDR2 reads SQIVND (reference sequence). The ends were cut back, 7 bases at V and 6 bases at J, with 17 bases in the middle. The CDR3 loop reads CASTPGRRGDTQYF. CDR3 nucleotides: TGTGCCAGTACCCCCGGTAGGCGGGGCGATACGCAGTATTTT.

The J gene is TRBJ1-2, the V gene TRBV7-9; D is possibly TRBD1 (5 bases). Germline V gives CDR1 SEHNR, CDR2 FQNEAQ (reference sequence). This CDR3 has 17 amino acids. The V end lost 2 bases, the J end lost 7 bases, and 23 bases lay between the germline ends. In DNA, the CDR3 is TGTGCCAGCAGCTTACCAACCACAGGTCCTGGCAGGAGTGGCTACACCTTC. This codes for CASSLPTTGPGRSGYTF. Full variable domain (outside the CDR3, taken from reference TRBV7-9 and TRBJ1-2): DTGVSQNPRHKITKRGQNVTFRCDPISEHNRLYWYRQTLGQGPEFLTYFQNEAQLEKSRLLSDRFSAERPKGSFSTLEIQRTEQGDSAMYLCASSLPTTGPGRSGYTFGSGTRLTVV.

The chain is built from TRBV2 and TRBJ2-5, with TRBD2 matching 10 bases. The CDR3 totals 16 residues. With V trimmed by 7 bases and J by 2 bases, 10 bases remained unmatched. CDR1 is SNHLY and CDR2 is FYNNEI in the germline V gene. The chain's CDR3 is CASTVPQAGGQETQYF. Here the CDR3 DNA reads TGTGCCAGCACCGTGCCCCAAGCGGGGGGGCAAGAGACCCAGTACTTC.

This chain connects TRBV7-9 to TRBJ2-5; the match to TRBD1 covers 8 bases. The J segment lost 5 bases and the V segment lost 1 base, leaving 6 bases of the junction unmatched. Germline assignment: CDR1 SEHNR and CDR2 FQNEAQ (reference sequence). The CDR3 length is 15 residues. The CDR3 bases are TGTGCCAGCAGCTTAGGACAGGGGCCTCGGGAGACCCAGTACTTC. This gives the protein CASSLGQGPRETQYF.

J is TRBJ2-7 and V is TRBV27, with D tentatively TRBD2 (7 bases). CDR3 length: 16 residues. Trimming took off 6 bases at V and 3 bases at J, with 21 bases between the two ends. The germline gives CDR1 MNHEY, CDR2 SMNVEV (reference sequence). CDR3 nucleotides: TGTGCCAGCAGACCTAAGGGGGGGGGACTGTACTACGAGCAGTACTTC. This gives the protein CASRPKGGGLYYEQYF.

The V call is TRBV2, the J call TRBJ2-2; D perhaps matches TRBD1 (6 bases). Germline loops: CDR1 SNHLY, CDR2 FYNNEI. V was cut by 11 bases and J by 6 bases, with 13 bases left in between. The CDR3 runs 12 residues. The CDR3: CAGTWGPGELFF. The CDR3 DNA reads TGTGCCGGAACATGGGGGCCCGGGGAGCTGTTTTTT. Looking up the rest from reference TRBV2 and TRBJ2-2 gives the full variable domain: EPEVTQTPSHQVTQMGQEVILRCVPISNHLYFYWYRQILGQKVEFLVSFYNNEISEKSEIFDDQFSVERPDGSNFTLKIRSTKLEDSAMYFCAGTWGPGELFFGEGSRLTVL.

The gene calls are TRBV28 and TRBJ2-2, with D possibly being TRBD1 (6 bases). The V gene lost 2 bases and the J gene lost 5 bases, with 18 bases spanning the gap. The CDR3 runs to 17 residues. Germline lookup yields CDR1 MDHEN and CDR2 SYDVKM. In nucleotides, the CDR3 is TGTGCCAGCAGTTTAGTACAGGGCGCGAGAGGTACCGGGGAGCTGTTTTTT. Residues: CASSLVQGARGTGELFF.

The chain employs TRBV11-2 and TRBJ2-5; tentative D call: TRBD2 (5 bases). V lost 1 base, J lost 4 bases, and 10 bases lay in between. Germline assignment: CDR1 SGHAT and CDR2 FQNNGV. The CDR3 contains 14 residues. The CDR3 nucleotides read TGTGCCAGCAGCTTAGGCGTTCTAGCAGAGACCCAGTACTTC. Its translation: CASSLGVLAETQYF.

The V call is TRBV2, the J call TRBJ1-1, with a tentative D call TRBD1 (5 bases). The V gene lost 5 bases and the J gene lost 1 base, with 11 bases spanning the gap. The CDR3 contains 14 residues. Germline CDR1 SNHLY, CDR2 FYNNEI. CDR3 region: CASSTTGGNTEAFF. The CDR3 bases are TGTGCCAGCAGTACCACCGGGGGGAACACTGAAGCTTTCTTT.

This chain uses TRBV7-8 with TRBJ2-7; TRBD2 is a possible D gene (5 bases). V was pared by 3 bases and J by 0 bases, with 6 bases between. The CDR3 loop spans 13 amino acids. Germline loops: CDR1 SGHVS, CDR2 FQNEAQ. The CDR3 DNA sequence: TGTGCCAGCAGCTTTGGGAGCTCCTACGAGCAGTACTTC. It codes for CASSFGSSYEQYF.

V is TRBV19 and J is TRBJ1-1; 7 bases align to TRBD1. Germline trimming cut 5 bases from V and 3 bases from J; bases unmatched to any gene: 9. The CDR3 consists of 15 residues. Germline V CDR1 and CDR2: LNHDA, SQIVND (reference sequence). The CDR3 nucleotides are TGTGCCAGTAGTGCCGAACAGGGGTTCGACACTGAAGCTTTCTTT. It codes for CASSAEQGFDTEAFF.

V and J are TRBV12-3 or TRBV12-4 and TRBJ1-6; possible D gene TRBD1, 6 bases. V lost 6 bases and J lost 14, with 14 bases in between. The CDR3 runs 12 residues. The CDR3 DNA reads TGTGCCAGCAGGGCAGGGGATCGCGCCCTCCACTTT. Protein: CASRAGDRALHF.

This clone came up a few times. The chain recombines TRBV11-3 with TRBJ2-4; the D is unclear. V lost 2 bases, J lost 0 bases, and 8 bases lay in between. Germline loops: CDR1 SGHNT, CDR2 YENEEA. The CDR3 has 15 residues. The CDR3 DNA reads TGTGCCAGCAGCTTAACTTCTCTAGCCAAAAACATTCAGTACTTC. This sequence encodes CASSLTSLAKNIQYF.

This chain joins TRBV7-8 and TRBJ2-1; 13 nucleotides agree with TRBD2. Germline CDR1 is SGHVS and CDR2 is FQNEAQ. This CDR3 has 16 residues. V lost 4 bases, J lost 9 bases, and 9 bases stayed unmatched. Written as DNA, the CDR3 is TGTGCCAGCAGCTACTCAGGACTAGCGGGGGCGGGTGAGCAGTTCTTC. Its protein is CASSYSGLAGAGEQFF. Variable domain in full (rest from reference TRBV7-8 and TRBJ2-1): GAGVSQSPRYKVAKRGQDVALRCDPISGHVSLFWYQQALGQGPEFLTYFQNEAQLDKSGLPSDRFFAERPEGSVSTLKIQRTQQEDSAVYLCASSYSGLAGAGEQFFGPGTRLTVL.

V and J are TRBV7-2 and TRBJ1-2; D not certain. V lost 2 bases to trimming and J lost 0 bases, with 7 bases between them. Germline CDR1 and CDR2: SGHTA and FQGNSA. The CDR3 sequence is 14 residues long. The CDR3 bases are TGTGCCAGCAGCTTAATGGCAGCTAACTATGGCTACACCTTC. As protein: CASSLMAANYGYTF.